This passage covers 4 T cell receptor beta chains from one sample sequenced in a study of cytomegalovirus exposure and HLA in healthy donors. PCR amplification relied on 60 Vbeta primers (plus 13 Jbeta primers). Clones were sequenced by immunoSEQ multiplex PCR, and TCRdb holds only the in-frame ones, with some missing. The repertoire consists of about 260,000 clones, with about 83% occurring once and the leading ten covering roughly 2%. The sample consisted of PBMCs. The receptor source for this set is a woman in her forties in good health and CMV-seropositive.

The chain employs TRBV30 and TRBJ1-1; the D gene is possibly TRBD1 (5 bases). Germline CDR1 GTSNPN, CDR2 SVGIG (reference sequence). The CDR3 runs 12 residues. V was cut by 5 bases and J by 2 bases, with 9 bases left in between. CDR3 residues: CAWAGHNTEAFF. The CDR3 DNA sequence: TGTGCCTGGGCGGGGCATAACACTGAAGCTTTCTTT.

The chain carries TRBV6-6 and TRBJ2-7, with TRBD1 identical over 7 bases. Germline trimming cut 2 bases from V and 3 bases from J; bases unmatched to any gene: 4. CDR3 length equals 14 residues. The V gene's germline CDR1 is MNHNY and CDR2 SVGAGI (reference sequence). CDR3 loop: CASSYGGQNYEQYF. The CDR3, as DNA: TGTGCCAGCAGTTACGGGGGACAGAACTACGAGCAGTACTTC.

The chain has TRBV4-1 and TRBJ2-7, with a possible D match to TRBD2 (6 bases). Per germline, CDR1 MGHRA and CDR2 YSYEKL. The CDR3 has 14 amino acids. The V and J ends lost 0 bases and 7 bases respectively, with 13 bases between them. This CDR3 reads CASSQDWRALEQYF. CDR3 DNA: TGCGCCAGCAGCCAAGATTGGAGGGCTTTGGAGCAGTACTTC.

J is TRBJ2-7 and V is TRBV19; 9 bases align to TRBD2. The CDR3 totals 14 residues. Germline-derived CDR1 and CDR2 are LNHDA and SQIVND (reference sequence). With 3 bases clipped from V and 3 bases from J, the junction kept 3 bases outside the gene matches. Written as DNA, the CDR3 is TGTGCCAGTAGTATTCGAGCGGGAGGCTACGAGCAGTACTTC. It specifies CASSIRAGGYEQYF.